Each of the 27 T cell receptor beta chains below was sequenced from the same sample in a study of blood T cell repertoires in COVID-19. Repertoires were generated with immunoSEQ multiplex PCR, while TCRdb's copy carries only in-frame clones and drops some. This sample has some 180,000 clones, with roughly nine tenths found just once. Sequenced input: peripheral blood. The receptors stem from a man between 65 and 85 years old with active or convalescent COVID-19.

This chain links TRBV30 with TRBJ2-7; D perhaps matches TRBD1 (5 bases). The length of the CDR3 is 17 residues. Trimming took 2 bases from V and 1 from J, leaving 21 bases between them. Germline V gene data show CDR1 as GTSNPN and CDR2 as SVGIG (reference sequence). CDR3 residues: CAWSNKGAGMKSYEQYF. The CDR3 region has the DNA TGTGCCTGGAGTAACAAAGGGGCAGGGATGAAATCCTACGAGCAGTACTTC.

In DNA form, the CDR3 reads TGTGCCAGCCTCCACAGGCCCGGTGGTAATTCACCCCTCCACTTT. This codes for CASLHRPGGNSPLHF. This sequence joins TRBV28 and TRBJ1-6, with D possibly matching TRBD1 (5 bases). V lost 8 bases, J lost 6 bases, and 17 bases lay in between. The CDR3 sequence is 15 residues long. The germline CDR1 and CDR2 sequences are MDHEN and SYDVKM.

The chain carries TRBV18 and TRBJ1-4, with no clear D. V lost 4 bases, J lost 0 bases, and 18 bases lay in between. CDR3 length: 18 amino acids. Germline V gene data show CDR1 as KGHSH and CDR2 as LQKENI. Written as DNA, the CDR3 is TGTGCCAGCTCACGTCCGGGTTTAGCACGAGCAACTAATGAAAAACTGTTTTTT. It encodes CASSRPGLARATNEKLFF.

This clone was found once. The chain uses TRBV10-1 and TRBJ1-5; D unclear. Germline V gives CDR1 WNHNN, CDR2 SYGVQD (reference sequence). Trimming took off 3 bases at V and 0 bases at J, with 9 bases between the two ends. This CDR3 is 15 amino acids long. DNA for the CDR3: TGCGCCAGCAGTGAAACAGTCCCTAGCAATCAGCCCCAGCATTTT. This gives the protein CASSETVPSNQPQHF.

The chain couples TRBV15 to TRBJ1-2, with 8 bases fitting TRBD1. Germline V gene lookup returns CDR1 LNHNV and CDR2 YYDKDF (reference sequence). The CDR3 loop spans 16 amino acids. The junction had 8 bases not matched to a gene; V was cut back by 1 base and J by 4 bases. CDR3 in amino acids: CATSRAGTGSLYGYTF. CDR3 DNA: TGTGCCACCAGCAGAGCGGGGACAGGATCGCTCTATGGCTACACCTTC.

This clone was counted a single time. This chain links TRBV28 with TRBJ2-7, with TRBD2 matching over 14 bases. CDR3 length: 15 residues. The V segment lost 6 bases and the J segment 4 bases; nucleotides outside the gene matches: 5. CDR1 and CDR2 from the germline V gene are MDHEN and SYDVKM. The CDR3 DNA reads TGTGCCAGCAGCCCCGGGACTAGCGGGAGTTACGAGCAGTACTTC. Protein: CASSPGTSGSYEQYF.

The genes are TRBV29-1 and TRBJ1-2; TRBD1 aligns across 7 bases. V lost 5 bases, J lost 4 bases, and 1 base stayed unmatched. The CDR3 spans 11 residues. Germline V gene sequence: CDR1 SQVTM, CDR2 ANQGSEA. The DNA of the CDR3 is TGCAGCGTTCGACAGGGCTATGGCTACACCTTC. This translates into CSVRQGYGYTF. Looking up the rest from reference TRBV29-1 and TRBJ1-2 gives the full variable domain: SAVISQKPSRDICQRGTSLTIQCQVDSQVTMMFWYRQQPGQSLTLIATANQGSEATYESGFVIDKFPISRPNLTFSTLTVSNMSPEDSSIYLCSVRQGYGYTFGSGTRLTVV.

The V and J genes are TRBV5-5 and TRBJ2-1; TRBD1 matches 11 bases. This CDR3 spans 16 amino acids. V lost 4 bases and J lost 5; bases outside the gene matches: 8. CDR1 and CDR2 (germline): SGHKS, YYEKEE (reference sequence). This chain's CDR3 is CASSTHPGQGDNEQFF. The CDR3 DNA reads as TGTGCCAGCAGCACGCACCCGGGACAGGGGGACAATGAGCAGTTCTTC.

The chain has TRBV6-5 and TRBJ1-3; 7 nucleotides agree with TRBD1. J lost 4 bases, V lost 5 bases, and 8 bases had no gene match. Germline-derived CDR1 and CDR2 are MNHEY and SVGAGI. CDR3 length: 15 residues. The CDR3: CASSPDRARGNTIYF. The CDR3 nucleotides read TGTGCCAGCAGTCCCGACAGGGCCAGGGGAAACACCATATATTTT.

The chain links TRBV2 to TRBJ2-7; D gene uncertain. The V and J ends lost 1 base and 7 bases respectively, with 11 bases between them. Per germline, CDR1 SNHLY and CDR2 FYNNEI. The CDR3 length is 13 residues. The CDR3 coding sequence is TGTGCCAGCAGTGAAGGCCTGACTCGGGAGCAGTACTTC. Protein product: CASSEGLTREQYF.

The V and J genes are TRBV5-1 and TRBJ1-2, with D possibly TRBD1 on 6 matching bases. V was clipped by 4 bases and J by 2 bases, with 12 bases between them. Germline CDR1 reads SGHRS; CDR2 reads YFSETQ. The CDR3 spans 14 residues. This CDR3 is CASSHDRINYGYTF. CDR3 nucleotide sequence: TGCGCCAGCAGCCATGACAGGATCAACTATGGCTACACCTTC.

The V call is TRBV29-1, the J call TRBJ2-5; tentatively, D is TRBD2 (6 bases). From germline, CDR1 is SQVTM and CDR2 ANQGSEA. The CDR3 runs to 12 residues. V lost 5 bases and J lost 5, with 12 bases in between. The CDR3 region is CSVHDGGETQYF. The CDR3 DNA reads TGCAGCGTTCACGACGGGGGTGAGACCCAGTACTTC.

V is TRBV6-5 and J is TRBJ1-1; D call uncertain. CDR3 size: 13 residues. CDR1 is MNHEY, CDR2 SVGAGI, per germline. V dropped 8 bases and J dropped 2 bases, with 12 bases sitting between them. The CDR3 loop reads CASQKEANTEAFF. CDR3 DNA sequence: TGTGCCAGCCAAAAGGAGGCCAACACTGAAGCTTTCTTT.

There are a few counts of this clone. The chain couples TRBV6-5 to TRBJ2-7; 7 positions agree with TRBD1. This CDR3 is 15 amino acids long. Germline CDR1 reads MNHEY; CDR2 reads SVGAGI. The V segment lost 5 bases and the J segment 2 bases; nucleotides outside the gene matches: 9. CDR3 protein: CASSRQGMGPYEQYF. Written as DNA, the CDR3 is TGTGCCAGCAGTCGACAGGGTATGGGACCCTACGAGCAGTACTTC.

V usage is TRBV15 and J usage is TRBJ1-1; TRBD1 aligns across 7 bases. The V gene's germline CDR1 is LNHNV and CDR2 YYDKDF (reference sequence). The CDR3 totals 15 residues. V gave up 4 bases and J gave up 0 bases; unmatched junction bases: 5. CDR3 loop: CATSISGGVNTEAFF. The CDR3 DNA follows: TGTGCCACCAGCATCTCAGGGGGAGTGAACACTGAAGCTTTCTTT.

The V call is TRBV6-5, the J call TRBJ1-6, with 10 bases aligning to TRBD1. Germline CDR1 is MNHEY and CDR2 is SVGAGI. CDR3 length: 16 residues. The ends lost 1 base at V and 6 bases at J; junction bases unmatched: 3. In nucleotides, the CDR3 is TGTGCCAGCAGTTACTTTCGGGACAGGGGTAATTCACCCCTCCACTTT. It translates to CASSYFRDRGNSPLHF.

Regarding this clone: This sample includes further DNA sequences coding for the same CDR3. This chain uses TRBV7-2 with TRBJ1-1; D is unresolved. CDR1 SGHTA and CDR2 FQGNSA come from the germline V gene. Trimming took 3 bases from V and 1 from J, leaving 6 bases between them. The CDR3 length is 13 residues. DNA of the CDR3: TGTGCCAGCAGCTTGGGGAGGAACACTGAAGCTTTCTTT. The encoded protein is CASSLGRNTEAFF.

This sequence joins TRBV11-2 and TRBJ2-2; TRBD1 aligns across 11 bases. The CDR3 consists of 15 residues. With V trimmed by 1 base and J by 8 bases, 3 bases remained unmatched. In germline, CDR1 is SGHAT, CDR2 FQNNGV. As DNA, the CDR3 is TGTGCCAGCAGCTTAGGGACAGGGGGCGGAGGGGAGCTGTTTTTT. As protein: CASSLGTGGGGELFF.

The V call is TRBV5-4, the J call TRBJ1-2; 7 bases line up with TRBD1. The CDR3 runs to 13 residues. Per germline, CDR1 SGHNT and CDR2 YYREEE (reference sequence). After removal of 0 bases from V and 6 bases from J, the junction contained 2 bases not matched to a gene. The CDR3 reads CASSLDTGDGYTF. Written as DNA, the CDR3 is TGTGCCAGCAGCTTGGATACAGGGGATGGCTACACCTTC. The full variable domain, its missing parts supplied by reference TRBV5-4 and TRBJ1-2, is ETGVTQSPTHLIKTRGQQVTLRCSSQSGHNTVSWYQQALGQGPQFIFQYYREEENGRGNFPPRFSGLQFPNYSSELNVNALELDDSALYLCASSLDTGDGYTFGSGTRLTVV.

The CDR3 sequence: CASSPRDSSYNEQFF. DNA of the CDR3: TGTGCCAGCAGCCCCCGGGACAGCTCCTACAATGAGCAGTTCTTC. V is TRBV6-5 and J is TRBJ2-1; TRBD1 aligns across 7 bases. Germline V gene lookup returns CDR1 MNHEY and CDR2 SVGAGI. CDR3 size: 15 residues. V shed 6 bases and J 0 bases; nucleotides not matched to a gene: 5.

V is TRBV7-9 and J is TRBJ2-3; perhaps TRBD2 as D (6 bases). Trimming stripped 4 bases from V and 1 base from J, with 15 bases between. CDR3 length: 16 amino acids. The V gene's germline CDR1 is SEHNR and CDR2 FQNEAQ (reference sequence). CDR3 DNA: TGTGCCAGCAGCTCCCCCGGGGCTAGCGGCACAGATACGCAGTATTTT. Protein: CASSSPGASGTDTQYF.

The V and J genes are TRBV5-5 and TRBJ1-1; weak D call: TRBD1 (6 bases). Per the germline V gene, CDR1 is SGHKS and CDR2 is YYEKEE (reference sequence). This CDR3 region has 16 residues. Trimming left V 4 bases short and J 1 base short, with 17 bases between. The CDR3 reads CASSPNPTGANTEAFF. In DNA form, the CDR3 reads TGTGCCAGCAGCCCCAATCCGACAGGAGCGAACACTGAAGCTTTCTTT.

V usage is TRBV5-5 and J usage is TRBJ2-5; D ambiguous. The ends were cut back, 4 bases at V and 2 bases at J, with 9 bases in the middle. Germline V CDR1 and CDR2: SGHKS, YYEKEE (reference sequence). The CDR3 length is 13 residues. DNA of the CDR3: TGTGCCAGCAGCCCCTACCCACAAGAGACCCAGTACTTC. As protein: CASSPYPQETQYF. The whole variable domain, filled in from reference TRBV5-5 and TRBJ2-5, reads DAGVTQSPTHLIKTRGQQVTLRCSPISGHKSVSWYQQVLGQGPQFIFQYYEKEERGRGNFPDRFSARQFPNYSSELNVNALLLGDSALYLCASSPYPQETQYFGPGTRLLVL.

The gene calls are TRBV7-9 and TRBJ1-3, with 7 bases identical to TRBD1. CDR1 and CDR2 (germline): SEHNR, FQNEAQ (reference sequence). This CDR3 has 16 residues. J lost 2 bases, V lost 2 bases, and 6 bases had no gene match. CDR3 sequence (DNA): TGTGCCAGCAGCTTATTACAGGGGTTCACTGGAAACACCATATATTTT. It yields the protein CASSLLQGFTGNTIYF.

This clone was seen once. The genes are TRBV9 and TRBJ1-4, with D maybe TRBD1 (5 bases). V was shortened by 3 bases and J by 8 bases, with 14 bases between the two germline ends. There are 14 residues in the CDR3. Germline lookup yields CDR1 SGDLS and CDR2 YYNGEE. CDR3 protein: CASSAGVNGEKLFF. DNA of the CDR3: TGTGCCAGCAGCGCGGGGGTGAATGGAGAAAAACTGTTTTTT.

The chain combines TRBV4-3 with TRBJ1-4; D not certain. V dropped 0 bases and J dropped 6 bases, with 17 bases sitting between them. The CDR3 has 17 residues. Per the germline V gene, CDR1 is LGHNA and CDR2 is YSLEER. The CDR3 DNA sequence: TGCGCCAGCAGCCAAGATTCCTACGGGGAGGCGGATGAAAAACTGTTTTTT. Translating it yields CASSQDSYGEADEKLFF.

The rearrangement uses TRBV9 and TRBJ2-4, with a tentative D call TRBD2 (5 bases). The germline V gene encodes CDR1 SGDLS and CDR2 YYNGEE. Trimming left V 7 bases short and J 0 bases short, with 17 bases between. This CDR3 is 16 amino acids long. The CDR3 loop is CASSGSATVAKNIQYF. The CDR3 DNA reads as TGTGCCAGCTCGGGGTCGGCAACCGTAGCCAAAAACATTCAGTACTTC.